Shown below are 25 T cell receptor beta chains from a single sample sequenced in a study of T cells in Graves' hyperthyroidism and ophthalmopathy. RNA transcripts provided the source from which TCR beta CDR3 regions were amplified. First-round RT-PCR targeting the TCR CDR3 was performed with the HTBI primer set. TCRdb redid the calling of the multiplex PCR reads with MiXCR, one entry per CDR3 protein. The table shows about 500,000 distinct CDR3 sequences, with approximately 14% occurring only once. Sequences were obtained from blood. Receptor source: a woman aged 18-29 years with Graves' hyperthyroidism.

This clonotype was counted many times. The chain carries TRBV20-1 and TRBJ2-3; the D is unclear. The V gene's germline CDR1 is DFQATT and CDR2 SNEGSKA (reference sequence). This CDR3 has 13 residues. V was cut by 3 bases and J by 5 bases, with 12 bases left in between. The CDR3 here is CSASAMREDTQYF. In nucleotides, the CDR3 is TGCAGTGCTAGCGCTATGAGAGAAGATACGCAGTATTTT.

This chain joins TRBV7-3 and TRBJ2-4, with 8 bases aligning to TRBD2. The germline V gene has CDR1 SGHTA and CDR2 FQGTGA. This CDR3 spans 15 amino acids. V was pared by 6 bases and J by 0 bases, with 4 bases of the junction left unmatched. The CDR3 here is CASSPGGGAKNIQYF. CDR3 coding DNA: TGTGCCAGCAGTCCGGGGGGGGGAGCCAAAAACATTCAGTACTTC.

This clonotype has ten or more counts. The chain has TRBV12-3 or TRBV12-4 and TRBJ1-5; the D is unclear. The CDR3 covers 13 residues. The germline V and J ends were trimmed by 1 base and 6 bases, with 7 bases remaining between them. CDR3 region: CASSLGSRQPQHF. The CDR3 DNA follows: TGTGCCAGCAGTTTAGGGAGTCGTCAGCCCCAGCATTTT.

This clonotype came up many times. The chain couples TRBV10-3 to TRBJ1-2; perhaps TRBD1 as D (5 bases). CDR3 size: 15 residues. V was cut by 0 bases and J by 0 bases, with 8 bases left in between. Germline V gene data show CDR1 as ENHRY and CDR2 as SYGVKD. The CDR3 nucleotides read TGTGCCATCAGTGAGTCGACAGCTGCTAACTATGGCTACACCTTC. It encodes CAISESTAANYGYTF.

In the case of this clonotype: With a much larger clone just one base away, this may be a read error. CDR3 sequence: CASSRSGGDSHHGEQFF. The CDR3 region has the DNA TGTGCCAGCAGCCGAAGTGGGGGGGACAGCCATCATGGGGAGCAGTTCTTC. This chain links TRBV5-5 with TRBJ2-1, with D perhaps matching TRBD1 or TRBD2 (7 bases each). Trimming took off 4 bases at V and 10 bases at J, with 27 bases between the two ends. Germline V gene sequence: CDR1 SGHKS, CDR2 YYEKEE (reference sequence). The CDR3 totals 17 residues. The full variable domain, its missing parts supplied by reference TRBV5-5 and TRBJ2-1, is DAGVTQSPTHLIKTRGQQVTLRCSPISGHKSVSWYQQVLGQGPQFIFQYYEKEERGRGNFPDRFSARQFPNYSSELNVNALLLGDSALYLCASSRSGGDSHHGEQFFGPGTRLTVL.

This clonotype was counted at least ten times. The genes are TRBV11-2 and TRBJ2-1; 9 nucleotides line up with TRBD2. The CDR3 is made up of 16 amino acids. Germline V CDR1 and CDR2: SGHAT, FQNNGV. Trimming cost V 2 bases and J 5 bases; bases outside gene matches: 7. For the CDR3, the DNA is TGTGCCAGCAGCTTAACACCGGGACTAGCCCACAATGAGCAGTTCTTC. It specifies CASSLTPGLAHNEQFF.

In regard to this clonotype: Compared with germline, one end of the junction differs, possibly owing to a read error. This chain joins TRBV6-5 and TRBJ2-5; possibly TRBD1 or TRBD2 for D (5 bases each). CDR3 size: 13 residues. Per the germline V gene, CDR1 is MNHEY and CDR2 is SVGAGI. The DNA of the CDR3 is TGTGCCAGCAGTTACGGAGTTATTGGGACCCGGTACTTC. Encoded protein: CASSYGVIGTRYF.

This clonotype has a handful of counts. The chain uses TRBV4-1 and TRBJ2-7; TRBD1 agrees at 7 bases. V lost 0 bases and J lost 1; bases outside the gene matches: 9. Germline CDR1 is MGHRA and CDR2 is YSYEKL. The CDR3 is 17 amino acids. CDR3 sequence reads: CASSQDPTGAPSYEQYF. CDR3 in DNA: TGCGCCAGCAGCCAAGATCCCACAGGGGCTCCATCCTACGAGCAGTACTTC.

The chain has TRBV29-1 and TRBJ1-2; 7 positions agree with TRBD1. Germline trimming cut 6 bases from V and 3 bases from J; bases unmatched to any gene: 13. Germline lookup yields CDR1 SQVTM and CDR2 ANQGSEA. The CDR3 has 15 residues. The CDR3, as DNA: TGCAGCGTCCGGGACAGCAATGAAGGTGACTATGGCTACACCTTC. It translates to CSVRDSNEGDYGYTF. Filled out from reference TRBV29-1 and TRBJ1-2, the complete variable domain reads SAVISQKPSRDICQRGTSLTIQCQVDSQVTMMFWYRQQPGQSLTLIATANQGSEATYESGFVIDKFPISRPNLTFSTLTVSNMSPEDSSIYLCSVRDSNEGDYGYTFGSGTRLTVV.

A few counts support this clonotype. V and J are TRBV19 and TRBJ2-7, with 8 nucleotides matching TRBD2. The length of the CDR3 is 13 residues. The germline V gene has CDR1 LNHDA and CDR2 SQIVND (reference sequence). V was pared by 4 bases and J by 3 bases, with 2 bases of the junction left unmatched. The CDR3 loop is CASSTTSGYEQYV. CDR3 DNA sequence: TGTGCCAGTAGTACAACTAGCGGCTACGAGCAGTACGTC.

Here the CDR3 DNA reads TGTGCCAGCAGGCGCGAATTACTAGCGGGGGACTCCTACGAGCAGTACTTC. Protein sequence: CASRRELLAGDSYEQYF. The chain joins TRBV2 to TRBJ2-7, with 11 positions matching TRBD2. Germline trimming cut 6 bases from V and 0 bases from J; bases unmatched to any gene: 10. The CDR3 runs 17 residues. CDR1 is SNHLY, CDR2 FYNNEI, per germline.

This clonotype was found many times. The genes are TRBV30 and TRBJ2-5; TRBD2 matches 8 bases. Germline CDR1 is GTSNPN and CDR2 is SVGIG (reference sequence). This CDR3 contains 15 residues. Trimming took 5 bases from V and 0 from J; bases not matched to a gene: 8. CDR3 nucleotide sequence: TGTGCCTGGGGACCGGGACTAGGCCACCAAGAGACCCAGTACTTC. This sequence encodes CAWGPGLGHQETQYF.

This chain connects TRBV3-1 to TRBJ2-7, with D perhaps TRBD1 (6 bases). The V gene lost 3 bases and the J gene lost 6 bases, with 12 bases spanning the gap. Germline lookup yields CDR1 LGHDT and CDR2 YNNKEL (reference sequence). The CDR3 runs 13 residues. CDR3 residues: CASSHRTGPEQYF. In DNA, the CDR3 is TGTGCCAGCAGCCACCGAACAGGGCCCGAGCAGTACTTC.

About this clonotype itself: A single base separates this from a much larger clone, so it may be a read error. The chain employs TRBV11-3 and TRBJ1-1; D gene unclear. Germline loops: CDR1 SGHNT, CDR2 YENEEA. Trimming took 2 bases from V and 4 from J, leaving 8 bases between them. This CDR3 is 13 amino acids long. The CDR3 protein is CASSLSAATEAFF. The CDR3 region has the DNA TGTGCCAGCAGCTTATCTGCGGCCACTGAAGCTTTCTTT. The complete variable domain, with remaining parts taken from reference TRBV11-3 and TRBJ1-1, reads EAGVVQSPRYKIIEKKQPVAFWCNPISGHNTLYWYLQNLGQGPELLIRYENEEAVDDSQLPKDRFSAERLKGVDSTLKIQPAELGDSAVYLCASSLSAATEAFFGQGTRLTVV.

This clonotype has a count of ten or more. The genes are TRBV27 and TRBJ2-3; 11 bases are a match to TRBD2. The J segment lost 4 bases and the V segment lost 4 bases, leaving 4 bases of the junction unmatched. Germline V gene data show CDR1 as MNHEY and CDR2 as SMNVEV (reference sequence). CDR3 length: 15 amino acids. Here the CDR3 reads CASSYSGRAADTQYF. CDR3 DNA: TGTGCCAGCAGTTATAGCGGGAGGGCGGCAGATACGCAGTATTTT.

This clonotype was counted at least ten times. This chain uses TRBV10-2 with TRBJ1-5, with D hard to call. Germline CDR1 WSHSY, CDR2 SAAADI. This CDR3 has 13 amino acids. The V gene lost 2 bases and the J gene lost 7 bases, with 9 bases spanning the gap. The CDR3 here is CASSEVSRQPQHF. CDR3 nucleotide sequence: TGCGCCAGCAGTGAGGTCTCCCGGCAGCCCCAGCATTTT.

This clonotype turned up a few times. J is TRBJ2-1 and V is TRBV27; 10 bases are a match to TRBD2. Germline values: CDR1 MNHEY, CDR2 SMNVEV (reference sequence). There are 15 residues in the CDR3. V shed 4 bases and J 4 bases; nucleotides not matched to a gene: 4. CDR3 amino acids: CASSYTLAGYNEQFF. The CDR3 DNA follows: TGTGCCAGCAGTTACACACTAGCGGGATACAATGAGCAGTTCTTC.

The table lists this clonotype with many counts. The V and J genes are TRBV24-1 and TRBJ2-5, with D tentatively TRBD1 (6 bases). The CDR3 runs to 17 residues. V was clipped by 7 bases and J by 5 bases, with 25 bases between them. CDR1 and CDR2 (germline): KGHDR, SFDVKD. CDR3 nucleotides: TGTGCCACCAGCTCCCCACCAGGGACACCTGCGGAGGAGACCCAGTACTTC. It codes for CATSSPPGTPAEETQYF.

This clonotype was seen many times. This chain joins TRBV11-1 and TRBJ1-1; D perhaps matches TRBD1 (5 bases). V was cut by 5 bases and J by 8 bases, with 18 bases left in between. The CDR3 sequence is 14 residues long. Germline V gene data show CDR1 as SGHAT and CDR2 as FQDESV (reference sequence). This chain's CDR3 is CASSLTVGATEAFF. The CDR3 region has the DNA TGTGCCAGCAGCCTTACCGTTGGGGCGACGGAAGCTTTCTTT.

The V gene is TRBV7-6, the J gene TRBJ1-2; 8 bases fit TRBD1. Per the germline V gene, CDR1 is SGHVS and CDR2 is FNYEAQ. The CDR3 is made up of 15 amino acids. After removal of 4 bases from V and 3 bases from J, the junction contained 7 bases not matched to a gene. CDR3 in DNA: TGTGCCAGCAGCTCAGGACAGGGTATAGACTATGGCTACACCTTC. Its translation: CASSSGQGIDYGYTF.

CDR3 residues: CASNQRRLAGVHEQYV. The CDR3 DNA reads TGTGCCAGCAACCAACGGCGACTAGCGGGAGTCCACGAGCAGTACGTC. This sequence joins TRBV6-1 and TRBJ2-7; 12 positions match TRBD2. Germline V gene sequence: CDR1 MNHNS, CDR2 SASEGT. V was pared by 7 bases and J by 5 bases, with 12 bases of the junction left unmatched. The CDR3 consists of 16 residues.

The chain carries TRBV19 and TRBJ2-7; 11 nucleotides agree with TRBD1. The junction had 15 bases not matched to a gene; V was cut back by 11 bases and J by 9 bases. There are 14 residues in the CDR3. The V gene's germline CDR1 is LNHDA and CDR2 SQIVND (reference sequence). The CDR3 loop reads CAPILGQGAPGQYV. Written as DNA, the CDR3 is TGTGCCCCAATCCTAGGACAGGGGGCGCCGGGGCAGTACGTC.

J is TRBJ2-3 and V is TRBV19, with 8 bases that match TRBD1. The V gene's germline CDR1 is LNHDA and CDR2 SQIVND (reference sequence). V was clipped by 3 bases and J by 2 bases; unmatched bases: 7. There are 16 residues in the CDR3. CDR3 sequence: CASSISGDRPTDTQYF. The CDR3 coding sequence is TGTGCCAGTAGTATCTCCGGGGACAGGCCCACAGATACGCAGTATTTT.

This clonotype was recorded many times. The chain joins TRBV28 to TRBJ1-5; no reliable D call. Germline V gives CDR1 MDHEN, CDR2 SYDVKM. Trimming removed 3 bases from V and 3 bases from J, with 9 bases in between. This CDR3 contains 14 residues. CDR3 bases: TGTGCCAGCAGTTTTTTGGGGTCCAATCAGCCCCAGCATTTT. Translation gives CASSFLGSNQPQHF.

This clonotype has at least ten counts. CDR3 sequence: CSVNEGGTGELFF. CDR3 bases: TGCAGCGTAAACGAGGGAGGAACCGGGGAGCTGTTTTTT. This chain uses TRBV29-1 with TRBJ2-2, with TRBD2 as a possible D gene (6 bases). V was pared by 6 bases and J by 5 bases, with 13 bases between. Germline CDR1 SQVTM, CDR2 ANQGSEA. The length of the CDR3 is 13 residues.